This is a list of T cell receptor beta chains from one sample in a study of long-term antiretroviral therapy in people with HIV. Assay used: immunoSEQ multiplex PCR; TCRdb lists only in-frame clones, some missing. The data show some 31,000 clones, around 97% seen once. Source: unsorted PBMCs, taken 7.6 years after starting antiretroviral therapy. The receptors shown here come from a man aged 25-45 years with HIV. Each CDR3 is given with its conserved first and last residue. A D gene is named only where the DNA matches it firmly. Clone size appears in some rows only: once, few, many, or a class for an expanded clone.

>TRBJ1-2|TRBV25-1|14|TRBD1|NA
TGTGCCAGCAGCGAGTATCGACAGGGACGTGGCTACACCTTC
CASSEYRQGRGYTF
>TRBJ2-1|TRBV10-3|15|TRBD2|once
TGTGCCATCAGCTCCTTGGGGACTAGCGGCAATGAGCAGTTCTTC
CAISSLGTSGNEQFF
>TRBJ2-7|TRBV7-2|16|TRBD2|NA
TGTGCCAGCAGCTCGAGCCCCCTAGCGGGAGCCTACGAGCAGTACTTC
CASSSSPLAGAYEQYF
>TRBJ2-3|TRBV7-9|15|NA|NA
TGTGCCAGCAGCCCCATAGGAGGGGGCGCAGATACGCAGTATTTT
CASSPIGGGADTQYF
>TRBJ2-3|TRBV5-4|15|NA|NA
TGTGCCAGCAGCTTGGGGGGAGGTGGGGCAGATACGCAGTATTTT
CASSLGGGGADTQYF
>TRBJ2-7|TRBV6-1|11|NA|NA
TGTGCCAGCAGGGTATCCTACGAGCAGTACTTC
CASRVSYEQYF
>TRBJ1-6|TRBV2|15|TRBD1|NA
TGTGCCAGCGGTCCAGGGGGCCTGAGTAATCCACCCCTCCACTTT
CASGPGGLSNPPLHF
>TRBJ2-1|TRBV30|12|NA|NA
TGTGCCTGGAGTCACAGGGGGGGCGAGCAGTTCTTC
CAWSHRGGEQFF
>TRBJ1-2|TRBV20-1|11|NA|NA
TGCAGTGCCGAAAGGCAGGGGGGCTACACCTTC
CSAERQGGYTF
>TRBJ2-3|TRBV6-6|12|NA|NA
TGTGCCAGCACCGAGTCCACAGATACGCAGTATTTT
CASTESTDTQYF
>TRBJ2-1|TRBV5-6|12|NA|NA
TGTGCCAGCAATGGGGACGACAATGAGCAGTTCTTC
CASNGDDNEQFF
>TRBJ1-1|TRBV19|15|NA|NA
TGTGCCAGTAGTATAGGGTCTCCATTCAACACTGAAGCTTTCTTT
CASSIGSPFNTEAFF
>TRBJ2-5|TRBV7-6|14|TRBD1|NA
TGTGCCAGCAGCTTAGCGACAGGGGTAGAGACCCAGTACTTC
CASSLATGVETQYF
>TRBJ1-4|TRBV6-5|14|NA|NA
TGTGCCAGCAGTTACTCGCACGGGGCCCGAAAACTGTTTTTT
CASSYSHGARKLFF
>TRBJ2-3|TRBV7-9|14|NA|NA
TGTGCCAGCAGCTACTCCGGGGCCCGGGGAACGCAGTATTTT
CASSYSGARGTQYF
>TRBJ2-3|TRBV29-1|12|NA|NA
TGCAGCTTCTCGGAACGACTCAGTACGCAGTATTTT
CSFSERLSTQYF
>TRBJ2-3|TRBV6-1|14|TRBD2|NA
TGTGCCAGCAGTGTGACTAGCCCTAAAGATACGCAGTATTTT
CASSVTSPKDTQYF
>TRBJ1-4|TRBV5-1|13|NA|NA
TGCGCCAGCAGCTTGGACGTTAATGAAAAACTGTTTTTT
CASSLDVNEKLFF
>TRBJ2-6|TRBV15|17|NA|NA
TGTGCCACCAGCAGTGGAACGGTAGGGGCTGGGGCCAACGTCCTGACTTTC
CATSSGTVGAGANVLTF
>TRBJ2-7|TRBV21-1|19|NA|once
TGTGCCAGCAGCAAAGATACCCTAGACGGGTCGCAAGACTCCTACGAGCAGTACTTC
CASSKDTLDGSQDSYEQYF
>TRBJ2-3|TRBV27|15|NA|NA
TGTGCCAGCAGTTCTTTTGGATTTAGCACAGATACGCAGTATTTT
CASSSFGFSTDTQYF
>TRBJ2-7|TRBV25-1|14|TRBD1|NA
TGTGCCAGCAGTGATCTAACAGGGGCCTACGAGCAGTACTTC
CASSDLTGAYEQYF
>TRBJ1-5|TRBV10-3|12|NA|NA
TGTGCCATCAAAGGGGTAAATCAGCCCCAGCATTTT
CAIKGVNQPQHF
>TRBJ2-6|TRBV19|16|NA|once
TGTGCCAGTAGTATCGGCAGGGCTTCTGGGGCCAACGTCCTGACTTTC
CASSIGRASGANVLTF
>TRBJ2-7|TRBV9|15|NA|NA
TGTGCCAGCAGCGCAGAAGGTTTCGGGCCCTACGAGCAGTACTTC
CASSAEGFGPYEQYF
>TRBJ1-2|TRBV19|17|NA|NA
TGTGCCAGTATCCCCGCCCGATCAAGGAATTCAAACTATGGCTACACCTTC
CASIPARSRNSNYGYTF
>TRBJ2-3|TRBV6-1|15|TRBD2|NA
TGTGCCAGCAGTGAGACGGGGGGGTTGTCAGATACGCAGTATTTT
CASSETGGLSDTQYF
>TRBJ1-5|TRBV7-8|15|NA|NA
TGTGCCAGCAGCTTACTTTCGGGTAGCAATCAGCCCCAGCATTTT
CASSLLSGSNQPQHF
>TRBJ2-1|TRBV9|13|TRBD1|NA
TGTGCCGCAGGACAGGGGAACGAGGGTGAGCAGTTCTTC
CAAGQGNEGEQFF
>TRBJ1-2|TRBV13|14|NA|NA
TGTGCCAGCAGCTTAGGCGGCAGCAACTATGGCTACACCTTC
CASSLGGSNYGYTF
>TRBJ1-4|TRBV7-4|17|NA|NA
TGTGCCAGCAGCTTAGATGTGCGAACTACCCTGAATGAAAAACTGTTTTTT
CASSLDVRTTLNEKLFF
>TRBJ2-7|TRBV6-5|12|NA|NA
TGTGCCGCTAAAGACGGATCGTACGAGCAGTACTTC
CAAKDGSYEQYF
>TRBJ1-2|TRBV28|15|NA|NA
TGTGCCAGCAGTTTAGGGGGACGAATACTCTATGGCTACACCTTC
CASSLGGRILYGYTF
>TRBJ1-1|TRBV30|12|NA|NA
TGTGCCTGGTCGGGGGGAGAGGCTGAAGCTTTCTTT
CAWSGGEAEAFF
>TRBJ2-1|TRBV5-1|14|NA|NA
TGCGCCAGCAGCTTGGTAGCTCTCCGCAATGAGCAGTTCTTC
CASSLVALRNEQFF
>TRBJ1-1|TRBV6-6|16|NA|NA
TGTGCCAGCACCTCGGGCGCTCCGATGATGAACACTGAAGCTTTCTTT
CASTSGAPMMNTEAFF
>TRBJ1-1|TRBV19|12|NA|NA
TGTGCCAGTAGTTCCCGGGACACTGAAGCTTTCTTT
CASSSRDTEAFF
>TRBJ2-2|TRBV9|15|NA|NA
TGTGCCAGCAGCGTCGCAGGGGCGCTGCCCGGGGAGCTGTTTTTT
CASSVAGALPGELFF
>TRBJ2-7|TRBV4-2|19|TRBD2|NA
TGTGCCAGCAGCCAAGAAGGGACTAGCGGGGGGCTCACTTCCTACGAGCAGTACTTC
CASSQEGTSGGLTSYEQYF
>TRBJ1-1|TRBV5-6|15|NA|NA
TGTGCCAGCAGCTTAGAGGTTTTTTCGGACACTGAAGCTTTCTTT
CASSLEVFSDTEAFF
>TRBJ2-3|TRBV4-2|16|NA|NA
TGTGCCAGCAGCCAAGAGTGGGGCCCACCCACAGATACGCAGTATTTT
CASSQEWGPPTDTQYF
>TRBJ2-2|TRBV5-5|12|NA|NA
TGTGCCAGCAGCTCCCCCCCCGGGGAGCTGTTTTTT
CASSSPPGELFF
>TRBJ1-4|TRBV9|16|NA|NA
TGTGCCAGCAGCGTAGACCCCGGGTTCAGTGGTGAAAAACTGTTTTTT
CASSVDPGFSGEKLFF
>TRBJ2-5|TRBV4-1|14|NA|NA
TGCGCCAGCAGCCAAGCTAGCACGGCAGAGACCCAGTACTTC
CASSQASTAETQYF